This entry describes one T cell receptor (beta chain). This clonotype was counted many times. There is no known antigen for this receptor. Base quality data are lacking; no much larger clone is found one base away. This sample is part of a study of spatial heterogeneity in lung cancer (dated by TCRdb to between 2017 and 2020). Study-level background: Samples were obtained from approximately 70 patients with early-stage, untreated non-small cell lung cancer from the lung TRACERx cohort. In the raw uncorrected reads, each unique combination of TCR and UMI appeared on average more than ten times. Both alpha and beta chains were TCR-sequenced in approximately 200 tumor regions, fewer than 80 matched nontumor lung samples and around 50 PBMC samples obtained at surgery. In non-small cell lung cancer, the study made a quantitative comparison of TCR alpha and beta repertoires among multiple tumor regions, matched nontumor lung and blood. Follow-up PBMC samples were sequenced whenever the samples were available, and the median time to follow-up was two to three years after resection. Nonsynonymous mutation counts, determined by whole-exome sequencing of tumor tissue, were related to TCR repertoire features. Beta-chain transcripts were consistently detected in greater numbers than alpha-chain transcripts, which likely reflects a higher abundance of beta-chain transcripts.

The time point label, as the study defines it: blood at routine non-recurrence follow-up after resection. Without any cell sorting, TCR sequencing was performed on whole RNA extracted either from tumor and nontumor lung tissue or from cryopreserved PBMC samples. Only patients with enough RNA available from two or more tumor regions were chosen for TCR sequencing. CDR1 and CDR2 (SGHRS, YFSETQ) derive from the germline V gene. The junction carries 10 bases between V and J, which are trimmed by 7 bases and 0 bases respectively. The CDR3 sequence holds 14 residues, the cysteine and phenylalanine included. The only DNA kept is the CDR3, 42 bases in frame from the first base. Here is what the overall study found, with its caveats: Comparisons of baseline and follow-up blood repertoires included only around 13 patients. Confirming at a functional level the hypothesis that regional TCRs recognize regional mutations was considered to require additional single-cell paired TCR alpha and beta sequencing. Ubiquitous expanded tumor TCRs were detected in blood more often at tumor resection than at routine follow-up.

Library method: 5' RACE. TCRdb records NextSeq 500 as the sequencer. In the TCR library protocol, a unique molecular identifier was attached to each TCR cDNA molecule so that PCR and sequencing errors could be corrected. On the study's bioinformatics: TCR identification, UMI-based error correction and CDR3 extraction were all carried out with Decombinator tools. TCRs above a frequency of 2 per 1,000, corresponding to the top 1% of the tumor frequency distribution, were defined as expanded. Renyi diversity was computed with the R vegan package after each repertoire had been subsampled 100 times to 5,000 TCRs. CDR3 similarity networks were built from amino acid triplet string-kernel similarity, with CDR3s being connected when pairwise similarity was above 0.82. In TCRdb, the public reads were trimmed at Q25 with fastp and aligned with MiXCR, with productive beta chains retained. CDR3 protein duplicates are merged, each entry listing the most common genes and DNA. TCRdb's processing, not the authors', yielded these V and J calls. This sample has fewer than 55,000 distinct CDR3 sequences in its table, and roughly 7.4% of those were observed once. The ten largest clones add up to 35% to 45% of the sample.

Recombination joined TRBV5-1 with TRBJ2-2, with the D gene not clear enough to name. The receptor was isolated from a female donor with early-stage non-small cell lung cancer. The input for sequencing was PBMCs, taken at follow-up. The CDR3 protein sequence reads: CASRPGPNTGELFF. The nucleotides read TGCGCCAGCCGACCGGGTCCGAACACCGGGGAGCTGTTTTTT.